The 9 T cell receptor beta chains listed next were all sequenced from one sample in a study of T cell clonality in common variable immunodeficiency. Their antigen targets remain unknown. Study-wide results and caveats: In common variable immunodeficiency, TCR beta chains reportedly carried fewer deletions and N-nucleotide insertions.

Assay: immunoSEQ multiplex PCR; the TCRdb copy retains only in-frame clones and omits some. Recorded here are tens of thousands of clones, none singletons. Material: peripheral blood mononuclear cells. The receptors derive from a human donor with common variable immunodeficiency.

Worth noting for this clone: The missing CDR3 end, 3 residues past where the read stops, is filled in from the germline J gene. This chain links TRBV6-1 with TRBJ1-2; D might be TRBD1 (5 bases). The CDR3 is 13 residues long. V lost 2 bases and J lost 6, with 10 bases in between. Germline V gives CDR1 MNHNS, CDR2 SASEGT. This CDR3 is CASSESGRNGYTF. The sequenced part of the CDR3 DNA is TGTGCCAGCAGTGAATCAGGGAGAAATGGC.

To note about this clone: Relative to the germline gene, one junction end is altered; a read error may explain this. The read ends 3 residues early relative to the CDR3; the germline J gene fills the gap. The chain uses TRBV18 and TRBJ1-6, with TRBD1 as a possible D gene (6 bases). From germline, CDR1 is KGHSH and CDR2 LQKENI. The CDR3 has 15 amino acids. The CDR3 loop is CASSPGQSYNSTLHF. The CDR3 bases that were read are TGTGCCAGCTCACCCGGACAGAGTTATAATTCAACC.

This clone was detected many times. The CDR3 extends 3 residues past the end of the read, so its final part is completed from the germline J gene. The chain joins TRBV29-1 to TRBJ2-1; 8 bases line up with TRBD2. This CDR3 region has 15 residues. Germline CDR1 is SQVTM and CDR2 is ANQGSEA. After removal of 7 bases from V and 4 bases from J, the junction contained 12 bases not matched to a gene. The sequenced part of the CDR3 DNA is TGCAGCGCAGCCAAAAGCGGGAGTCTTTACAATGAG. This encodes CSAAKSGSLYNE. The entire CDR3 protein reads CSAAKSGSLYNEQFF.

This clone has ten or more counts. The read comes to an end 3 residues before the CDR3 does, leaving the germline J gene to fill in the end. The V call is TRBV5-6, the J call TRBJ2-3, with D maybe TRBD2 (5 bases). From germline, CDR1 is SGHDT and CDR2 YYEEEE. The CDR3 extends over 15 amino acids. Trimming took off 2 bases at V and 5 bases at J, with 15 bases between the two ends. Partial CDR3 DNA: TGTGCCAGCAGCTTTCGGACTGCCGGCTTAGATACG. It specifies CASSFRTAGLDT. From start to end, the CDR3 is CASSFRTAGLDTQYF.

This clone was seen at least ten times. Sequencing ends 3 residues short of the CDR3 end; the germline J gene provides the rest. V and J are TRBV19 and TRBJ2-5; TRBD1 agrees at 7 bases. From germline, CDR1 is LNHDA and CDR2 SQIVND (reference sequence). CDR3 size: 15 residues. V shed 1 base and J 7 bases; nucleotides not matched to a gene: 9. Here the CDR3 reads CASSIARQGGGTQYF. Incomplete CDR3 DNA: TGTGCCAGTAGTATAGCCCGACAGGGTGGCGGGACC.

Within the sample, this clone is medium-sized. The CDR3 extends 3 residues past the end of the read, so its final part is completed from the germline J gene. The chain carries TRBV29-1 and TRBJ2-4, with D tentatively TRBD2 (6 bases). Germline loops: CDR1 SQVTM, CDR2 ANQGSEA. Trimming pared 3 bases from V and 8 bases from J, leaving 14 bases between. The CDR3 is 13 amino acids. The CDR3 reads CSVDLEGMDIQYF. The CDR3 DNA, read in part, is TGCAGCGTTGATTTGGAGGGGATGGACATT.

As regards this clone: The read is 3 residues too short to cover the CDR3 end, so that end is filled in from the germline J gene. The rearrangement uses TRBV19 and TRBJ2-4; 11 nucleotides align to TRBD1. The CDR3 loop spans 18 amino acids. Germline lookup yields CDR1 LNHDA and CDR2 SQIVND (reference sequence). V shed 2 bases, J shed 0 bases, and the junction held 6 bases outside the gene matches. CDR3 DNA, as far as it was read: TGTGCCAGTAGTATAAGCCAGGGACAGGGGGTAGCCAAAAACATT. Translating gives CASSISQGQGVAKNI. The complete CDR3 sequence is CASSISQGQGVAKNIQYF.

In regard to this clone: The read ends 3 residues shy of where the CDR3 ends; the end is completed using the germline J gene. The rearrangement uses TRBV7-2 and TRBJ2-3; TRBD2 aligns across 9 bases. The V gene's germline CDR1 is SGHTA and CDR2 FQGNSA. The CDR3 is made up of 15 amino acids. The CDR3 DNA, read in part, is TGTGCCAGCACCCTCGAGGCGGGGGGGCCGGGCACG. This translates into CASTLEAGGPGT. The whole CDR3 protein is CASTLEAGGPGTQYF. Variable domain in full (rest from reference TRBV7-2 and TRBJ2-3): GAGVSQSPSNKVTEKGKDVELRCDPISGHTALYWYRQSLGQGLEFLIYFQGNSAPDKSGLPSDRFSAERTGGSVSTLTIQRTQQEDSAVYLCASTLEAGGPGTQYFGPGTRLTVL.

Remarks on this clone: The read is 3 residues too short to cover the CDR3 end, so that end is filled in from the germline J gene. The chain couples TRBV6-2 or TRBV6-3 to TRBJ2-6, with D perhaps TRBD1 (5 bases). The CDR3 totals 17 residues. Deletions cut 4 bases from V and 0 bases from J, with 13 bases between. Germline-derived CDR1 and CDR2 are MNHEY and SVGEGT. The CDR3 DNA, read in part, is TGTGCCAGCAGTTCAACGCGGACATTCTCTGGGGCCAACGTC. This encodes CASSSTRTFSGANV. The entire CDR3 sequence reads CASSSTRTFSGANVLTF.